The next 8 T cell receptor beta chains were all read from a single sample in a study of shared clonotypes between healthy human individuals. Assay used: immunoSEQ multiplex PCR; TCRdb lists only in-frame clones, some missing. Counted here are about 2.2 million clones, around 95% occurring once; the ten biggest clones make up more than 1.5%. Positive CCR7 selection of CD45RO-negative cells yielded the naive CD8 cells, and terminally differentiated effector memory CD45RA+ cells were excluded. Material for sequencing was naive CD8+ T cells from PBMCs. The receptors stem from a young man in good health. Some clones in this sample may be carry-over from other donors' samples.

V usage is TRBV28 and J usage is TRBJ1-5; TRBD1 is a possible D gene (5 bases). The CDR3 runs to 16 residues. V was pared by 3 bases and J by 3 bases, with 15 bases between. Looked up from germline, CDR1 is MDHEN and CDR2 is SYDVKM. The chain's CDR3 is CASSFLEGSINQPQHF. CDR3 DNA: TGTGCCAGCAGTTTCCTAGAGGGGTCCATCAATCAGCCCCAGCATTTT.

The gene calls are TRBV7-9 and TRBJ1-3, with D possibly TRBD1 on 6 matching bases. Trimming cost V 5 bases and J 2 bases, with 13 bases left between them. There are 15 residues in the CDR3. The V gene's germline CDR1 is SEHNR and CDR2 FQNEAQ (reference sequence). The CDR3: CASSPQGLAGNTIYF. The CDR3 bases are TGTGCCAGCAGCCCCCAGGGGTTAGCTGGAAACACCATATATTTT.

The chain has TRBV11-2 and TRBJ2-3; D remains ambiguous. CDR1 and CDR2 (germline): SGHAT, FQNNGV. The V end lost 5 bases, the J end lost 0 bases, and 15 bases lay between the germline ends. The CDR3 is 16 amino acids. CDR3 amino acids: CASSPWARMSTDTQYF. Here the CDR3 DNA reads TGTGCCAGCAGCCCCTGGGCTAGAATGAGCACAGATACGCAGTATTTT.

The chain is built from TRBV29-1 and TRBJ2-5, with D maybe TRBD1 (5 bases). The J call may be wrong; the DNA end is better matched by TRBJ2-7. The CDR3 consists of 15 residues. Germline V gives CDR1 SQVTM, CDR2 ANQGSEA. The CDR3 spells CSVERAGPISYEQYF. CDR3 DNA: TGCAGCGTTGAAAGAGCAGGGCCTATCTCCTACGAGCAGTACTTC.

This sequence joins TRBV9 and TRBJ2-1, with a tentative D call TRBD2 (5 bases). CDR3 length: 16 amino acids. V lost 0 bases and J lost 1, with 11 bases in between. The V gene's germline CDR1 is SGDLS and CDR2 YYNGEE. The CDR3: CASSVESSGSYNEQFF. The CDR3 DNA reads as TGTGCCAGCAGCGTAGAATCGAGCGGTTCCTACAATGAGCAGTTCTTC.

This clone has more than one count but fewer than ten. The chain joins TRBV7-6 to TRBJ2-7; 10 bases align to TRBD1. Germline V gene data show CDR1 as SGHVS and CDR2 as FNYEAQ. The CDR3 sequence is 12 residues long. V was pared by 8 bases and J by 6 bases, with 4 bases of the junction left unmatched. As DNA, the CDR3 is TGTGCCAGCGCGGGGACAGGGGCCGAGCAGTACTTC. Translation gives CASAGTGAEQYF. The complete variable domain, with remaining parts taken from reference TRBV7-6 and TRBJ2-7, reads GAGVSQSPRYKVTKRGQDVALRCDPISGHVSLYWYRQALGQGPEFLTYFNYEAQQDKSGLPNDRFSAERPEGSISTLTIQRTEQRDSAMYRCASAGTGAEQYFGPGTRLTVT.

V usage is TRBV9 and J usage is TRBJ1-2; weak D call: TRBD1 (5 bases). CDR1 is SGDLS, CDR2 YYNGEE, per germline. The CDR3 has 17 amino acids. V lost 2 bases and J 8 bases, leaving 25 bases between the germline ends. CDR3 DNA: TGTGCCAGCAGCGTTAACCCTCGGGACTCCTCGTTTTTAGGCTACACCTTC. Amino acids: CASSVNPRDSSFLGYTF. The whole variable domain, remainder taken from reference TRBV9 and TRBJ1-2, is DSGVTQTPKHLITATGQRVTLRCSPRSGDLSVYWYQQSLDQGLQFLIQYYNGEERAKGNILERFSAQQFPDLHSELNLSSLELGDSALYFCASSVNPRDSSFLGYTFGSGTRLTVV.

This clone was picked up one time. The V call is TRBV19, the J call TRBJ1-5, with no clear D. Germline CDR1 LNHDA, CDR2 SQIVND (reference sequence). V lost 9 bases and J 7 bases, leaving 19 bases between the germline ends. The CDR3 has 14 residues. CDR3: CASSGSGSRQPQHF. Written as DNA, the CDR3 is TGTGCCAGCTCCGGATCAGGATCGAGACAGCCCCAGCATTTT. The variable domain in full, with the rest retrieved from reference TRBV19 and TRBJ1-5, is DGGITQSPKYLFRKEGQNVTLSCEQNLNHDAMYWYRQDPGQGLRLIYYSQIVNDFQKGDIAEGYSVSREKKESFPLTVTSAQKNPTAFYLCASSGSGSRQPQHFGDGTRLSIL.